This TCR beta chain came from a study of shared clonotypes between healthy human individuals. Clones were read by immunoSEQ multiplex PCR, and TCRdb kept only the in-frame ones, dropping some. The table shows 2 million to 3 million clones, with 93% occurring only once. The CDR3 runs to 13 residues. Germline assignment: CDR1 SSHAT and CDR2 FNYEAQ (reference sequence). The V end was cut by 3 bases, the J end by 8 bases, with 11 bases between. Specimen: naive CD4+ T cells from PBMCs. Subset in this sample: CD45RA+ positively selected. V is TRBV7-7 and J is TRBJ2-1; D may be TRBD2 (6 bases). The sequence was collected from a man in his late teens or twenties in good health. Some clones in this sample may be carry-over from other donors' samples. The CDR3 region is CASSLGLSDEQFF. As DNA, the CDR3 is TGTGCCAGCAGCTTGGGACTCTCGGATGAGCAGTTCTTC.